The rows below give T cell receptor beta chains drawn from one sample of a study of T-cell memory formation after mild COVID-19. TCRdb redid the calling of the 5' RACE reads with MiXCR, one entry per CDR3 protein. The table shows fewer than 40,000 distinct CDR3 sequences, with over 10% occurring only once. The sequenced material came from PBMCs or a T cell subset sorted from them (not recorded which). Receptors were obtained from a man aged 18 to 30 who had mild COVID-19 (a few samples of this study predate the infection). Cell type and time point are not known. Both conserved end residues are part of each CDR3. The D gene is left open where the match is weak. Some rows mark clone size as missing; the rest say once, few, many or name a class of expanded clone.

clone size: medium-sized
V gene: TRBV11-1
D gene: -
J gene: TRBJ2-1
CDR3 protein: CASSLASGGSYNEQFF
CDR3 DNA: TGTGCCAGCAGCTTAGCGTCAGGGGGGTCCTACAATGAGCAGTTCTTC

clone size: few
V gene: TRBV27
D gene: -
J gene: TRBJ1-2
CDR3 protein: CASRGLWGEPNYGYTF
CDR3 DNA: TGTGCCAGCAGGGGATTGTGGGGAGAGCCTAACTATGGCTACACCTTC

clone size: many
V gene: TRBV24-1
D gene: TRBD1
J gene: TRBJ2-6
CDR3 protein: CATQGAAGANVLTF
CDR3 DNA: TGTGCCACCCAGGGGGCTGCTGGGGCCAACGTCCTGACTTTC

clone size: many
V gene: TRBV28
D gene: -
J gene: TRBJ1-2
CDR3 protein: CASAIGGGIYGYTF
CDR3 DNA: TGTGCCAGCGCCATCGGGGGGGGGATCTATGGCTACACCTTC

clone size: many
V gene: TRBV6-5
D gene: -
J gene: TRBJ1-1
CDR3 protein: CASSGEWATYEAFF
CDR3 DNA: TGTGCCAGCAGCGGAGAGTGGGCTACCTATGAAGCTTTCTTT

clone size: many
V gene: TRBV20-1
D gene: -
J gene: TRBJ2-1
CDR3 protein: CSASSVPYNEQFF
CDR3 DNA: TGCAGTGCTTCTAGTGTCCCCTACAATGAGCAGTTCTTC

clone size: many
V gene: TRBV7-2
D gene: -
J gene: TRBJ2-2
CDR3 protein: CASSFLNTGELFF
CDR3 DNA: TGTGCCAGCAGCTTCCTAAACACCGGGGAGCTGTTTTTT

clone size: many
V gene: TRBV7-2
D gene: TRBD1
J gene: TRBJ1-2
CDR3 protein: CASSPRQGRVNGYTF
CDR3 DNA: TGTGCCAGCAGCCCGCGACAGGGACGAGTGAATGGCTACACCTTC

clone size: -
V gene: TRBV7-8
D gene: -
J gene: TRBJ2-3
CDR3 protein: CASSLAGWADTQYF
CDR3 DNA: TGTGCCAGCAGCTTAGCGGGATGGGCAGATACGCAGTATTTT

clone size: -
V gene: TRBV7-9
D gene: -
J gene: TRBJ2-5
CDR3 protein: CASSLAAGPPPWGTQYF
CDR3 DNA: TGTGCCAGCAGCTTAGCGGCGGGACCCCCGCCCTGGGGGACCCAGTACTTC

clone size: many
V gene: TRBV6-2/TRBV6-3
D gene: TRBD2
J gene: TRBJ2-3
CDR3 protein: CASSYPSGTVADTQYF
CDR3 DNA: TGTGCCAGCAGTTACCCTAGCGGGACCGTAGCAGATACGCAGTATTTT

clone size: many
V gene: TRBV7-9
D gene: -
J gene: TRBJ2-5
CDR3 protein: CASSLAHQETQYF
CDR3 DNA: TGTGCCAGCAGCTTAGCCCACCAAGAGACCCAGTACTTC

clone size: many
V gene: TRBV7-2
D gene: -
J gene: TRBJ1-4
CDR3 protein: CASSLNQEKLFF
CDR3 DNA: TGTGCCAGCAGCTTAAATCAGGAAAAACTGTTTTTT

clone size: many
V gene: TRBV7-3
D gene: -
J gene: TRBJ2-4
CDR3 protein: CASIQEVDKNIQYF
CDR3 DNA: TGTGCCAGCATCCAGGAGGTAGACAAAAACATTCAGTACTTC

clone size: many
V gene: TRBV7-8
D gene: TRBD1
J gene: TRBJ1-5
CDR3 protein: CASSPRDRSGYSNQPQHF
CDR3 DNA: TGTGCCAGCAGCCCCAGGGACAGGAGTGGATATAGCAATCAGCCCCAGCATTTT

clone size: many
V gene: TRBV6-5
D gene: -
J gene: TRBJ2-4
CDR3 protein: CASSYSSSGAKNIQYF
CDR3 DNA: TGTGCCAGCAGTTACTCGTCATCAGGGGCCAAAAACATTCAGTACTTC

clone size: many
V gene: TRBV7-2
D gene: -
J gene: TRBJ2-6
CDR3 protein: CASSLGGAGANVLTF
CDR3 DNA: TGTGCCAGCAGCTTAGGAGGGGCTGGGGCCAACGTCCTGACTTTC

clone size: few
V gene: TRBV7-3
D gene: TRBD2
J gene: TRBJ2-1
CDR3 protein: CASSRPPGTSDNEQFF
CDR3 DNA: TGTGCCAGCAGCCGCCCCCCCGGGACTAGCGATAATGAGCAGTTCTTC

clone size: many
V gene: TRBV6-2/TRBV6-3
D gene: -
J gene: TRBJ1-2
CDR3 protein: CASSYRVDYGYTF
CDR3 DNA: TGTGCCAGCAGTTACCGAGTTGACTATGGCTACACCTTC

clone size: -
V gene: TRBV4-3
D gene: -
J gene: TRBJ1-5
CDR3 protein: CASSQGPGNTEPQHF
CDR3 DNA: TGCGCCAGCAGCCAAGGCCCAGGGAATACGGAGCCCCAGCATTTT

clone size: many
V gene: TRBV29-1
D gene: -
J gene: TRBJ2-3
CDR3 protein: CSGGGGAGDTQYF
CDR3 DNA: TGCAGCGGAGGGGGCGGGGCTGGAGATACGCAGTATTTT

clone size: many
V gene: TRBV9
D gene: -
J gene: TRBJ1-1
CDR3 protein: CASSTGIRDTEAFF
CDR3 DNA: TGTGCCAGCAGCACGGGAATTCGGGACACTGAAGCTTTCTTT

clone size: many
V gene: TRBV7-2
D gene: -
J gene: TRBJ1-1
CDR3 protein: CASSQFKGVNTEAFF
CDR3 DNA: TGTGCCAGCAGCCAATTCAAGGGGGTGAACACTGAAGCTTTCTTT

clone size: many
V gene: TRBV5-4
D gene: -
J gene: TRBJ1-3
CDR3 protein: CASSLAQGNTIYF
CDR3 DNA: TGTGCCAGCAGCTTGGCCCAGGGCAACACCATATATTTT

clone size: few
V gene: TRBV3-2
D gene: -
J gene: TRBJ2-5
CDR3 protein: CASSPPDAGGKETQYF
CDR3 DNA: TGTGCCAGCAGCCCCCCCGATGCGGGGGGGAAAGAGACCCAGTACTTC